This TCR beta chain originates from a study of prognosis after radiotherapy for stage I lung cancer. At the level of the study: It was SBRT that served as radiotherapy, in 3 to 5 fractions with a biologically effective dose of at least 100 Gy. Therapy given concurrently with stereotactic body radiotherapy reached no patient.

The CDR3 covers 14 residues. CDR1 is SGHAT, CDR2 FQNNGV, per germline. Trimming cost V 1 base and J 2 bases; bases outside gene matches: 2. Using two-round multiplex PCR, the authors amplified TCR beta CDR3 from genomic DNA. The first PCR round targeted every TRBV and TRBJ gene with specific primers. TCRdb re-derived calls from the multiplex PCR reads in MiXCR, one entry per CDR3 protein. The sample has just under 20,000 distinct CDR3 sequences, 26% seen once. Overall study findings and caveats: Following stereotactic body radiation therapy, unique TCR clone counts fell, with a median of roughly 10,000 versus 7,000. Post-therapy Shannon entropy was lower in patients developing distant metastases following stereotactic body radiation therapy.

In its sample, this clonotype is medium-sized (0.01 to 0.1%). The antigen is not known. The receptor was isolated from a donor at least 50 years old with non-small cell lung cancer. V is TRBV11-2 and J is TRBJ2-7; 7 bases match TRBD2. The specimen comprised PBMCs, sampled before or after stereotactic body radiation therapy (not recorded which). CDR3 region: CASSLAGTTYEQYF. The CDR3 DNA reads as TGTGCCAGCAGCTTAGCCGGGACTACCTACGAGCAGTACTTC.